This T cell receptor beta chain is from a study of blood T cell repertoires in COVID-19. On the study more broadly: Collection of acute and convalescent COVID-19 samples took place in the United States, Italy and Spain. The cDNA or gDNA used as material had been derived from T cells, B-cell-depleted T cells, or PBMCs.

CDR3 length: 13 residues. Trimming stripped 5 bases from V and 4 bases from J, with 11 bases between. Germline-derived CDR1 and CDR2 are SEHNR and FQNEAQ (reference sequence). The sample holds a few counts of this clone. TCRdb's table, derived via immunoSEQ multiplex PCR, lists solely in-frame clones and lacks some. The sample consists of 200,000 to 250,000 clones, 65% to 90% of them appearing once. The TCR was taken from a man aged 50 to 59 with acute or convalescent COVID-19. The V call is TRBV7-9, the J call TRBJ1-1, with D possibly TRBD1 on 6 matching bases. The sequenced sample consisted of peripheral blood. CDR3 bases: TGTGCCAGCAGCCCAACAGGGATCACTGAAGCTTTCTTT. Amino acids: CASSPTGITEAFF.